This T cell receptor (beta chain) derives from a study of post-analysis software for immune sequencing data. Whole-study findings and limits: Patients with multiple sclerosis recorded significantly lower normalized Chao1 diversity than controls, the study found. In patients, TRBV5-6, TRBV5-1 and TRBV20-1 belonged to five TRBV segments found more frequently than in controls.

Unique molecular identifiers had been added to the TCR beta cDNA libraries. TCRdb fed the PCR reads into MiXCR, producing one record per CDR3 protein. The sample yields about 540,000 distinct CDR3 sequences, less than 40% seen once. This clonotype was detected a few times. Antigen specificity is unknown. A junction boundary mismatches the germline segment, possibly from a read error. CDR3 length: 14 amino acids. The germline V gene has CDR1 MNHNY and CDR2 SVGAGI (reference sequence). This receptor was taken from a girl aged 2-17 years with multiple sclerosis. The rearrangement links TRBV6-6 to TRBJ2-5; D is perhaps TRBD1 or TRBD2 (5 bases each). The sequenced sample was blood. DNA of the CDR3: TGTGTCAGCAGCGCCGGGACCCGTCAAGAGACCCAGTACTTC. It is translated as CVSSAGTRQETQYF.